This is a list of T cell receptor beta chains from one sample in a study of human T cells and chemical hapten exposure. TCRdb reprocessed the RACE reads via MiXCR and lists one record per CDR3 protein. The sample has 110,000 to 150,000 distinct CDR3 sequences, about 12% seen once. The source material was whole blood, sampled in connection with sensitization to the hapten diphenylcyclopropenone (DPC). Source of these receptors: a woman in her 50s with alopecia areata. Some clones in this sample may be carry-over from other donors' samples. The CDR3 runs from the conserved cysteine through the conserved F or W. The D gene is left open where the match is weak. Rows give clone size only sometimes, using once, few, many, or a class for an expanded clone.

V	D	size	J	CDR3	DNA
TRBV29-1	TRBD1	few	TRBJ2-3	CSVVTGNTDTQYF	TGCAGCGTTGTGACAGGGAACACAGATACGCAGTATTTT
TRBV20-1	TRBD2	few	TRBJ2-1	CSASDSGRINEQFF	TGCAGTGCTAGTGATAGCGGGAGGATCAATGAGCAGTTCTTC
TRBV11-2	NA	few	TRBJ1-5	CASSSQQGVKQPQHF	TGTGCCAGCAGCTCACAACAGGGTGTTAAACAGCCCCAGCATTTT
TRBV25-1	NA	few	TRBJ1-2	CASSHLANYGYTF	TGTGCCAGCAGCCACCTCGCTAACTATGGCTACACCTTC
TRBV28	NA	NA	TRBJ1-1	CASSLRPPEAFF	TGTGCCAGCAGTTTACGTCCGCCTGAAGCTTTCTTT
TRBV19	NA	few	TRBJ1-5	CASDPSFSNQPQHF	TGTGCCAGCGACCCAAGTTTTAGCAATCAGCCCCAGCATTTT
TRBV29-1	NA	many	TRBJ2-3	CSVAREITDTQYF	TGCAGCGTTGCCAGGGAGATCACAGATACGCAGTATTTT
TRBV19	NA	few	TRBJ2-7	CASSVSPLRLEQYF	TGTGCCAGTAGTGTCTCCCCTCTCCGGTTGGAGCAGTACTTC
TRBV7-2	NA	few	TRBJ2-3	CASSPYIGTQYF	TGTGCCAGCAGCCCGTACATTGGCACGCAGTATTTT
TRBV5-1	NA	many	TRBJ2-5	CASSTDVRETQYF	TGCGCCAGCAGCACGGACGTCAGAGAGACCCAGTACTTC
TRBV29-1	TRBD1	few	TRBJ1-5	CSVRQGSGQPQHF	TGCAGCGTCCGACAGGGGAGCGGTCAGCCCCAGCATTTT
TRBV5-1	NA	few	TRBJ1-6	CASSLSSTIMNSPLHF	TGCGCCAGCAGCTTGTCATCGACCATAATGAATTCACCCCTCCACTTT
TRBV7-9	NA	many	TRBJ1-1	CASSLEGTRAFF	TGTGCCAGCAGCTTGGAGGGGACGAGAGCTTTCTTT
TRBV5-4	NA	NA	TRBJ2-3	CASSLAVGSGYTQYF	TGTGCCAGCAGCTTGGCGGTGGGTAGCGGTTATACGCAGTATTTT
TRBV20-1	TRBD2	NA	TRBJ2-1	CSARPLLAGVYNEQFF	TGCAGTGCTAGACCCCTCCTAGCGGGGGTCTACAATGAGCAGTTCTTC
TRBV4-1	TRBD2	NA	TRBJ2-7	CASSQQPGLAATYEQYF	TGCGCCAGCAGCCAGCAACCGGGACTAGCGGCGACCTACGAGCAGTACTTC
TRBV12-3/TRBV12-4	TRBD1	NA	TRBJ1-4	CASSNRGLINEKLFF	TGTGCCAGCAGCAACAGGGGGCTGATTAATGAAAAACTGTTTTTT
TRBV7-9	NA	NA	TRBJ1-1	CASSPGRGIVRLTEAFF	TGTGCCAGCAGCCCAGGAAGGGGAATCGTCCGTCTCACTGAAGCTTTCTTT
TRBV6-5	NA	few	TRBJ2-2	CASSFGGALTGELFF	TGTGCCAGCAGTTTTGGAGGGGCCCTCACCGGGGAGCTGTTTTTT
TRBV28	NA	NA	TRBJ1-4	CASSLGGTPNEKLFF	TGTGCCAGCAGTTTAGGGGGGACCCCTAATGAAAAACTGTTTTTT
TRBV29-1	TRBD1	NA	TRBJ1-2	CSVNRGKGYTF	TGCAGCGTTAACAGGGGTAAAGGCTACACCTTC
TRBV3-1	NA	many	TRBJ2-3	CASSLEDTQYF	TGTGCCAGCAGCTTAGAAGATACGCAGTATTTT
TRBV10-3	TRBD1	many	TRBJ2-1	CAISRDRGNEQFF	TGTGCCATCAGCCGGGACAGGGGCAATGAGCAGTTCTTC
TRBV29-1	TRBD2	NA	TRBJ2-7	CSVDGDGRAQYEQYF	TGCAGCGTTGACGGGGACGGGAGGGCCCAGTACGAGCAGTACTTC
TRBV11-2	NA	NA	TRBJ2-6	CASSSPRDIRKRGLTF	TGTGCCAGCAGCTCACCACGGGACATCCGGAAACGCGGCCTGACTTTC
TRBV11-2	NA	many	TRBJ1-2	CASSLDGVYGYTF	TGTGCCAGCAGCTTAGATGGGGTCTATGGCTACACCTTC
TRBV15	NA	few	TRBJ2-6	CATSRAGDGANVLTF	TGTGCCACCAGCAGAGCTGGGGATGGGGCCAACGTCCTGACTTTC
TRBV7-3	NA	many	TRBJ1-1	CASSLIAGAEAFF	TGTGCCAGCAGCTTAATAGCTGGGGCTGAAGCTTTCTTT
TRBV7-8	NA	few	TRBJ2-6	CASSLGVARRALSGANVLTF	TGTGCCAGCAGCTTAGGCGTTGCTCGAAGAGCCCTCTCTGGGGCCAACGTCCTGACTTTC
TRBV9	NA	many	TRBJ2-5	CASSVGQETQYF	TGTGCCAGCAGCGTAGGCCAAGAGACCCAGTACTTC
TRBV10-3	TRBD1	NA	TRBJ2-7	CAISTGVLWEQYF	TGTGCCATCAGTACAGGGGTGCTCTGGGAGCAGTACTTC
TRBV29-1	NA	NA	TRBJ1-2	CSVDDRIYGYTF	TGCAGCGTGGATGACAGAATCTATGGCTACACCTTC
TRBV18	NA	few	TRBJ1-1	CASLSTGGTEAFF	TGTGCCAGCCTAAGCACGGGGGGCACTGAAGCTTTCTTT
TRBV6-2/TRBV6-3	NA	many	TRBJ1-5	CASSYTQGGVSNQPQHF	TGTGCCAGCAGTTACACTCAAGGGGGAGTGAGCAATCAGCCCCAGCATTTT
TRBV18	NA	few	TRBJ2-7	CASSDLQGPYEQYF	TGTGCCAGCTCGGACTTACAGGGACCCTACGAGCAGTACTTC
TRBV3-1	NA	NA	TRBJ2-2	CASSHLRSTANTGELFF	TGTGCCAGCAGCCACCTTCGCTCGACGGCCAACACCGGGGAGCTGTTTTTT
TRBV5-1	TRBD2	NA	TRBJ2-3	CASSLAAGVYDTQYF	TGCGCCAGCAGCTTGGCAGCGGGAGTTTACGATACGCAGTATTTT
TRBV10-2	TRBD1	NA	TRBJ1-1	CASSERPNRGLEAFF	TGCGCCAGCAGTGAGCGGCCCAACAGGGGGCTGGAGGCTTTCTTT
TRBV11-3	TRBD1	NA	TRBJ2-7	CASSLAPGQGVVYF	TGTGCCAGCAGCTTAGCCCCGGGACAGGGTGTAGTGTACTTC
TRBV5-1	TRBD2	NA	TRBJ2-2	CASSLGRTSASNTGELFF	TGCGCCAGCAGCTTGGGACGGACTAGCGCTTCGAACACCGGGGAGCTGTTTTTT
TRBV20-1	NA	few	TRBJ2-5	CSARAGTGKNQETQYF	TGCAGTGCTAGAGCGGGGACCGGGAAAAACCAAGAGACCCAGTACTTC
TRBV9	NA	many	TRBJ2-6	CASSTGGPGGANVLTF	TGTGCCAGCAGCACTGGAGGGCCGGGAGGGGCCAACGTCCTGACTTTC
TRBV3-1	TRBD1	NA	TRBJ2-7	CASSRTGNRGEQYF	TGTGCCAGCAGCCGGACAGGGAATCGGGGCGAGCAGTACTTC
TRBV4-3	NA	few	TRBJ1-3	CASSQDRPSSGNTIYF	TGCGCCAGCAGCCAAGATCGGCCATCGTCTGGAAACACCATATATTTT
TRBV18	NA	NA	TRBJ2-1	CASSPTGVYNEQFF	TGTGCCAGCTCACCTACTGGTGTGTACAATGAGCAGTTCTTC
TRBV5-6	NA	NA	TRBJ1-1	CASSPTAGNTEAFF	TGTGCCAGCAGCCCCACCGCAGGGAACACTGAAGCTTTCTTT
TRBV5-1	NA	once	TRBJ1-3	CASSGSVTGAGNTIYF	TGCGCCAGCAGCGGATCCGTGACAGGAGCCGGAAACACCATATATTTT
TRBV18	NA	few	TRBJ1-6	CASSRAEAGSPLHF	TGTGCCAGCTCACGGGCGGAGGCGGGGTCACCCCTCCACTTT
TRBV9	NA	few	TRBJ2-7	CASSVRTGPLNEQYF	TGTGCCAGCAGCGTTCGGACTGGCCCTCTAAACGAGCAGTACTTC
TRBV28	NA	NA	TRBJ2-7	CASTRDSRRSYEQYF	TGTGCCAGCACCCGGGACTCTCGGAGGTCCTACGAGCAGTACTTC
TRBV6-1	NA	NA	TRBJ2-5	CASSDPRPQYF	TGTGCCAGCAGTGATCCAAGACCCCAGTACTTC
TRBV6-5	NA	few	TRBJ2-7	CASTPRGSHYEQYF	TGTGCCAGCACCCCTCGAGGCTCGCACTACGAGCAGTACTTC
TRBV7-3	NA	many	TRBJ2-3	CASSQGKTSTDTQYF	TGTGCCAGCAGCCAGGGCAAAACTAGCACAGATACGCAGTATTTT
TRBV20-1	TRBD2	NA	TRBJ2-7	CSASRTSGRGLAYEQYF	TGCAGTGCTAGCCGGACTAGCGGGAGGGGGCTAGCCTACGAGCAGTACTTC
TRBV7-2	NA	few	TRBJ2-3	CASSLAASASTDTQYF	TGTGCCAGCAGCTTAGCGGCCAGCGCTAGCACAGATACGCAGTATTTT
TRBV10-3	TRBD1	NA	TRBJ2-7	CAIRNPGQSSYEQYF	TGTGCCATCAGGAACCCGGGACAGAGCTCCTACGAGCAGTACTTC
TRBV2	NA	NA	TRBJ2-5	CASSRGPETQYF	TGTGCCAGCAGTCGCGGTCCGGAGACCCAGTACTTC
TRBV25-1	NA	many	TRBJ2-3	CASSVRYTDTQYF	TGTGCCAGCAGTGTAAGGTACACAGATACGCAGTATTTT
TRBV14	TRBD1	NA	TRBJ2-7	CASSPAGTVLYEQYF	TGTGCCAGCAGCCCAGCCGGGACAGTACTCTACGAGCAGTACTTC
TRBV10-3	NA	many	TRBJ2-3	CAISMGTDTQYF	TGTGCCATCAGTATGGGAACAGATACGCAGTATTTT